A single sample is the source of the 30 T cell receptor beta chains below, sequenced in a study of blood T cell repertoires in COVID-19. Method: immunoSEQ multiplex PCR; TCRdb's copy keeps in-frame clones and lacks some. The sample yields under 55,000 clones, 88% seen once. Sample: peripheral blood. These receptors were obtained from a human donor in a cohort sampled during active COVID-19.

This chain uses TRBV6-2 or TRBV6-3 with TRBJ2-7, with 8 positions matching TRBD1. Germline V gene lookup returns CDR1 MNHEY and CDR2 SVGEGT. There are 15 residues in the CDR3. The V gene end was trimmed by 2 bases and the J gene end by 4 bases; junction bases not matched to a gene: 7. The CDR3 region is CASSYLTTGEYEQYF. CDR3 nucleotide sequence: TGTGCCAGCAGTTACCTTACGACAGGGGAATACGAGCAGTACTTC.

This sequence joins TRBV3-1 (or the pseudogene TRBV3-2) and TRBJ2-2; the D gene is possibly TRBD2 (7 bases). The CDR3 is 16 amino acids. The ends were cut back, 1 base at V and 4 bases at J, with 13 bases in the middle. Germline V gene data show CDR1 as LGHDT and CDR2 as YNNKEL (reference sequence). In DNA form, the CDR3 reads TGTGCCAGCAGCCAAGGCGTGGGGGGGGCCACCGGGGAGCTGTTTTTT. Translation: CASSQGVGGATGELFF.

The count of this clone is one. The rearrangement uses TRBV9 and TRBJ2-1; 10 bases are shared with TRBD1. The CDR3 totals 15 residues. The J segment lost 7 bases and the V segment lost 1 base, leaving 5 bases of the junction unmatched. CDR1 is SGDLS, CDR2 YYNGEE, per germline. The CDR3 DNA reads as TGTGCCAGCAGCGTATCAGGGGACAGGGGAAATGAGCAGTTCTTC. Translated, it gives CASSVSGDRGNEQFF.

In its sample, this clone was seen many times. The chain has TRBV18 and TRBJ2-7; a possible D gene is TRBD1 (6 bases). With 3 bases removed from V and 0 bases from J, the gap between germline ends came to 12 bases. This CDR3 contains 15 residues. Germline V CDR1 and CDR2: KGHSH, LQKENI. CDR3 amino acids: CASSPDSHNSYEQYF. CDR3 coding DNA: TGTGCCAGCTCACCGGACAGCCACAACTCCTACGAGCAGTACTTC. Complete variable domain (other parts from reference TRBV18 and TRBJ2-7): NAGVMQNPRHLVRRRGQEARLRCSPMKGHSHVYWYRQLPEEGLKFMVYLQKENIIDESGMPKERFSAEFPKEGPSILRIQQVVRGDSAAYFCASSPDSHNSYEQYFGPGTRLTVT.

This clone was detected once. V usage is TRBV12-3 or TRBV12-4 and J usage is TRBJ2-6, with a weak D call TRBD1 (6 bases). The CDR3 contains 13 residues. The CDR3 nucleotides are TGTGCGACCGGACAGAATGGGGCCAACGTCCTGACTTTC. Its protein product is CATGQNGANVLTF.

The rearrangement links TRBV5-1 to TRBJ2-7; a possible D gene is TRBD1 (5 bases). From germline, CDR1 is SGHRS and CDR2 YFSETQ. With 2 bases removed from V and 4 bases from J, the gap between germline ends came to 10 bases. The length of the CDR3 is 13 residues. The CDR3 DNA follows: TGCGCCAGCAGCTTTTCTCAGGGTTACGAGCAGTACTTC. Protein sequence: CASSFSQGYEQYF.

The CDR3 sequence is CASSQDLDSISTDTQYF. In nucleotides, the CDR3 is TGCGCCAGCAGCCAAGATCTAGACAGCATTAGCACAGATACGCAGTATTTT. The rearrangement links TRBV4-3 to TRBJ2-3, with D tentatively TRBD1 (5 bases). The CDR3 has 17 amino acids. From germline, CDR1 is LGHNA and CDR2 YSLEER. V lost 0 bases to trimming and J lost 0 bases, with 13 bases between them.

The chain couples TRBV12-3 or TRBV12-4 to TRBJ1-5, with D hard to call. This CDR3 comprises 12 residues. Trimming took 5 bases from V and 5 from J, leaving 7 bases between them. The CDR3 DNA sequence: TGTGCCAGCAGTCTTCCTTATCAGCCCCAGCATTTT. Its translation is CASSLPYQPQHF.

The sample holds one count of this clone. The chain joins TRBV7-9 to TRBJ1-3, with D perhaps TRBD1 (5 bases). Per germline, CDR1 SEHNR and CDR2 FQNEAQ (reference sequence). This CDR3 spans 15 amino acids. Trimming cost V 6 bases and J 4 bases, with 16 bases left between them. The CDR3 nucleotides read TGTGCCAGCAGTTCCCGAGGAGGGACCGGAAACACCATATATTTT. This translates into CASSSRGGTGNTIYF.

This chain links TRBV7-9 with TRBJ1-5, with 7 bases identical to TRBD1. The CDR3 length is 14 residues. Trimming removed 5 bases from V and 5 bases from J; junction bases left unmatched: 6. Germline V gives CDR1 SEHNR, CDR2 FQNEAQ (reference sequence). The CDR3 DNA follows: TGTGCCAGCAGCCTGGGACAGACTTATCAGCCCCAGCATTTT. This gives the protein CASSLGQTYQPQHF.

The rearrangement joins TRBV6-2 or TRBV6-3 to TRBJ2-7; no clear D gene. The length of the CDR3 is 11 residues. Per germline, CDR1 MNHEY and CDR2 SVGEGT. V was shortened by 6 bases and J by 4 bases, with 7 bases between the two germline ends. The CDR3 DNA reads TGTGCCAGCAGCCCCAGTTACGAGCAGTACTTC. Its protein product is CASSPSYEQYF.

A single count supports this clone. The rearrangement links TRBV5-4 to TRBJ1-2; TRBD1 matches 7 bases. The CDR3 has 14 amino acids. The J segment lost 8 bases and the V segment lost 2 bases, leaving 9 bases of the junction unmatched. Germline-derived CDR1 and CDR2 are SGHNT and YYREEE (reference sequence). CDR3 nucleotide sequence: TGTGCCAGCAGCTTCGTAGGGGGCTTCTACGGCTACACCTTC. Translating it yields CASSFVGGFYGYTF.

V and J are TRBV5-4 and TRBJ1-1; TRBD1 is a possible D gene (6 bases). Per the germline V gene, CDR1 is SGHNT and CDR2 is YYREEE (reference sequence). V was pared by 4 bases and J by 4 bases, with 14 bases between. CDR3 length: 14 amino acids. The CDR3 protein is CASSPRGGATEAFF. The CDR3 DNA reads as TGTGCCAGCAGCCCCCGTGGGGGGGCCACTGAAGCTTTCTTT.

V gene TRBV7-2 combines with J gene TRBJ1-3, with 10 bases lining up with TRBD1. The CDR3 is made up of 15 amino acids. J lost 3 bases, V lost 5 bases, and 4 bases had no gene match. Germline V gene data show CDR1 as SGHTA and CDR2 as FQGNSA. CDR3 nucleotide sequence: TGTGCCAGCAGCCTAGGACAGGGGGTTGGAAACACCATATATTTT. Translating gives CASSLGQGVGNTIYF.

This sequence joins TRBV9 and TRBJ2-1, with 13 bases fitting TRBD2. The CDR3 loop spans 17 amino acids. CDR1 is SGDLS, CDR2 YYNGEE, per germline. V shed 3 bases, J shed 1 base, and the junction held 4 bases outside the gene matches. This chain's CDR3 is CASSAWTSGGSYNEQFF. As DNA, the CDR3 is TGTGCCAGCAGCGCCTGGACTAGCGGGGGTTCCTACAATGAGCAGTTCTTC.

J is TRBJ1-6 and V is TRBV27; no clear D. The CDR3 totals 15 residues. Germline V gene data show CDR1 as MNHEY and CDR2 as SMNVEV (reference sequence). V gave up 3 bases and J gave up 0 bases, with 6 bases separating them. The CDR3 spells CASSFEGSYNSPLHF. The CDR3 coding sequence is TGTGCCAGCAGTTTCGAGGGCTCCTATAATTCACCCCTCCACTTT.

This chain joins TRBV9 and TRBJ1-2; D ambiguous. Germline assignment: CDR1 SGDLS and CDR2 YYNGEE. CDR3 length: 13 amino acids. V dropped 0 bases and J dropped 6 bases, with 9 bases sitting between them. The CDR3 reads CASSVAATNGYTF. Here the CDR3 DNA reads TGTGCCAGCAGCGTAGCAGCGACGAATGGCTACACCTTC.

This rearrangement joins TRBV6-1 to TRBJ2-2; tentative D call: TRBD1 (5 bases). The ends were cut back, 0 bases at V and 0 bases at J, with 14 bases in the middle. The germline CDR1 and CDR2 sequences are MNHNS and SASEGT. The CDR3 sequence is 18 residues long. CDR3 bases: TGTGCCAGCAGTGAAGCAGGGGCCAGCTTCGCGAACACCGGGGAGCTGTTTTTT. It is translated as CASSEAGASFANTGELFF.

V usage is TRBV6-5 and J usage is TRBJ1-3, with 8 bases identical to TRBD1. The CDR3 runs to 16 residues. CDR1 MNHEY and CDR2 SVGAGI come from the germline V gene. V was pared by 0 bases and J by 3 bases, with 4 bases of the junction left unmatched. CDR3 nucleotides: TGTGCCAGCAGTTACTCCGACAGGGGTTATGGAAACACCATATATTTT. It encodes CASSYSDRGYGNTIYF.

This clone has a handful of counts. This CDR3 reads CASSYSTGNSPLHF. CDR3 in DNA: TGTGCCAGCAGTTACTCGACGGGGAATTCACCCCTCCACTTT. The chain employs TRBV6-5 and TRBJ1-6, with D unclear. Trimming took 0 bases from V and 7 from J, leaving 7 bases between them. The CDR3 extends over 14 amino acids. In germline, CDR1 is MNHEY, CDR2 SVGAGI.

The chain links TRBV7-9 to TRBJ2-3; 11 positions match TRBD2. With 1 base clipped from V and 5 bases from J, the junction kept 8 bases outside the gene matches. Germline-derived CDR1 and CDR2 are SEHNR and FQNEAQ (reference sequence). This CDR3 has 17 amino acids. Here the CDR3 reads CASSLGGTSGTRDTQYF. The DNA for the CDR3 is TGTGCCAGCAGCTTAGGGGGGACTAGCGGTACAAGAGATACGCAGTATTTT.

The chain uses TRBV7-2 and TRBJ2-5; 8 bases are a match to TRBD1. Looked up from germline, CDR1 is SGHTA and CDR2 is FQGNSA. The ends lost 1 base at V and 2 bases at J; junction bases unmatched: 6. The CDR3 has 16 amino acids. As DNA, the CDR3 is TGTGCCAGCAGCTTAGATCTTGGACAGGGACAAGAGACCCAGTACTTC. Protein product: CASSLDLGQGQETQYF.

This clone was seen once. The V and J genes are TRBV27 and TRBJ2-1; the D gene is possibly TRBD1 (6 bases). This CDR3 has 17 residues. Germline V gene data show CDR1 as MNHEY and CDR2 as SMNVEV (reference sequence). Trimming took 5 bases from V and 6 from J, leaving 23 bases between them. CDR3 protein: CASSREKGVQGANEQFF. DNA of the CDR3: TGTGCCAGCAGTAGAGAGAAAGGGGTACAGGGCGCCAATGAGCAGTTCTTC.

CDR3 region: CASSLSGGAHGYTF. CDR3 in DNA: TGTGCCAGCAGCTTAAGTGGGGGCGCACATGGCTACACCTTC. This rearrangement joins TRBV7-3 to TRBJ1-2; tentative D call: TRBD1 (6 bases). Per the germline V gene, CDR1 is SGHTA and CDR2 is FQGTGA. The CDR3 has 14 amino acids. Between the trimmed V and J ends, which lost 1 base and 6 bases, there was a span of 12 bases.

This clone was observed a single time. The gene calls are TRBV5-5 and TRBJ1-3, with a weak D call TRBD1 (5 bases). V was clipped by 1 base and J by 0 bases, with 8 bases between them. CDR1 and CDR2 from the germline V gene are SGHKS and YYEKEE (reference sequence). The CDR3 has 15 residues. CDR3 amino acids: CASSLTTDSGNTIYF. The CDR3 DNA reads as TGTGCCAGCAGCTTGACGACAGACTCTGGAAACACCATATATTTT.

This clone turned up a few times. The CDR3: CASSRGTGVEKLFF. CDR3 nucleotide sequence: TGCGCCAGCAGCCGGGGGACAGGGGTTGAAAAACTGTTTTTT. This chain connects TRBV5-1 to TRBJ1-4, with 10 bases identical to TRBD1. This CDR3 is 14 amino acids long. Looked up from germline, CDR1 is SGHRS and CDR2 is YFSETQ. Trimming took 4 bases from V and 7 from J; bases not matched to a gene: 4.

This chain uses TRBV7-6 with TRBJ2-7; 11 positions match TRBD1. The V gene's germline CDR1 is SGHVS and CDR2 FNYEAQ. The V and J ends lost 4 bases and 6 bases, in that order; junction bases with no gene match: 5. CDR3 size: 14 residues. The CDR3 loop is CASSSGTGGLEQYF. As DNA, the CDR3 is TGTGCCAGCAGCTCCGGGACAGGGGGTCTCGAGCAGTACTTC. Full variable domain (remainder filled in from reference TRBV7-6 and TRBJ2-7): GAGVSQSPRYKVTKRGQDVALRCDPISGHVSLYWYRQALGQGPEFLTYFNYEAQQDKSGLPNDRFSAERPEGSISTLTIQRTEQRDSAMYRCASSSGTGGLEQYFGPGTRLTVT.

This clone was seen just once. V is TRBV27 and J is TRBJ1-2; maybe TRBD1 (5 bases). The CDR3 has 15 residues. Looked up from germline, CDR1 is MNHEY and CDR2 is SMNVEV (reference sequence). V lost 4 bases to trimming and J lost 6 bases, with 18 bases between them. CDR3 region: CASSSIPARAHGYTF. For the CDR3, the DNA is TGTGCCAGCAGTTCAATCCCCGCCAGGGCTCATGGCTACACCTTC.

V is TRBV7-8 and J is TRBJ1-2; 9 bases map to TRBD1. The CDR3 runs to 15 residues. Germline-derived CDR1 and CDR2 are SGHVS and FQNEAQ. V lost 0 bases, J lost 6 bases, and 5 bases stayed unmatched. The CDR3 spells CASSLALQGANGYTF. CDR3 bases: TGTGCCAGCAGCTTAGCGCTACAGGGGGCAAATGGCTACACCTTC.

The chain combines TRBV6-5 with TRBJ1-2; D uncertain. CDR1 and CDR2 (germline): MNHEY, SVGAGI. V shed 2 bases and J shed 7 bases, with 17 bases lying between them. The CDR3 is made up of 15 amino acids. CDR3 nucleotides: TGTGCCAGCAGTTACGTCTTAACGGGGAAGGCTGGCTACACCTTC. Translation gives CASSYVLTGKAGYTF.